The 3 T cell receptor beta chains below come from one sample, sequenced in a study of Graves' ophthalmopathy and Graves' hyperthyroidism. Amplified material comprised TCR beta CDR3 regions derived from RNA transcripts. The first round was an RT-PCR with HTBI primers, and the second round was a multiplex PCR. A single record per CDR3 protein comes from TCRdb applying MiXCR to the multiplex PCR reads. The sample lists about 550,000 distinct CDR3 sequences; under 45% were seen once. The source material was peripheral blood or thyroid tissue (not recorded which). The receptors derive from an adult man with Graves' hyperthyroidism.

Here the CDR3 reads CASSLTGQGSSEDTQYF. The CDR3 DNA reads TGTGCCAGCAGCTTAACGGGACAGGGAAGTTCCGAGGATACGCAGTATTTT. V usage is TRBV7-3 and J usage is TRBJ2-3; 9 positions match TRBD1. V lost 0 bases, J lost 6 bases, and 10 bases stayed unmatched. The CDR3 has 17 amino acids. Germline loops: CDR1 SGHTA, CDR2 FQGTGA.

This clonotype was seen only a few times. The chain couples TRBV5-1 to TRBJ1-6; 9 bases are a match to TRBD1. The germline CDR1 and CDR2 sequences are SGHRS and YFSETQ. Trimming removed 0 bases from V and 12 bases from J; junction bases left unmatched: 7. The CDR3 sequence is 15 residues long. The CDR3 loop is CASSLGQGVVRPLHF. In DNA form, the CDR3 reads TGCGCCAGCAGCTTGGGACAGGGGGTTGTTCGACCCCTCCACTTT.

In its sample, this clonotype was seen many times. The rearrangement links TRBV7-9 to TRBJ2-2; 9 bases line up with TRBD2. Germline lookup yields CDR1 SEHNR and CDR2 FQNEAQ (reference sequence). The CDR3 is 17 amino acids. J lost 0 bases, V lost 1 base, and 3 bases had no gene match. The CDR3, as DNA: TGTGCCAGCAGCTTAGGGACTAGCGCCTCGAACACCGGGGAGCTGTTTTTT. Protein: CASSLGTSASNTGELFF.